This T cell receptor (beta chain) was retrieved from a study of blood T cell repertoires in COVID-19. The CDR3 loop spans 13 amino acids. V shed 4 bases and J shed 5 bases, with 11 bases lying between them. Germline CDR1 and CDR2: LNHDA and SQIVND (reference sequence). Sequenced by immunoSEQ multiplex PCR; TCRdb stores in-frame clones only, minus some. This sample has some 150,000 clones, with roughly 80% found just once. The sample comprised peripheral blood. The V call is TRBV19, the J call TRBJ1-1; no definite D call. The source is a man in his sixties or seventies with acute or convalescent COVID-19. The CDR3: CASSKSLWTEAFF. CDR3 sequence (DNA): TGTGCCAGTAGTAAATCGCTATGGACTGAAGCTTTCTTT.